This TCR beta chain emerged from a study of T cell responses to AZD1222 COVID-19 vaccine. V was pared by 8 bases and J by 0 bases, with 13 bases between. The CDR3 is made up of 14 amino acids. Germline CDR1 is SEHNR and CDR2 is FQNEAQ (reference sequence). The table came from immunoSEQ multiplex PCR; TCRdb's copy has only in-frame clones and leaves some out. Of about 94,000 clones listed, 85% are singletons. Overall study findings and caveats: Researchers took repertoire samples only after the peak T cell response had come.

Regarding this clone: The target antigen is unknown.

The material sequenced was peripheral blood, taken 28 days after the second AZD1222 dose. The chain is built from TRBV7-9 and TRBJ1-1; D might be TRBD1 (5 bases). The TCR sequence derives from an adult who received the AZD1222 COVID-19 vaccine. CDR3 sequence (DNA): TGTGCCAGCGCCCCTGGACACCTGAACACTGAAGCTTTCTTT. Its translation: CASAPGHLNTEAFF.